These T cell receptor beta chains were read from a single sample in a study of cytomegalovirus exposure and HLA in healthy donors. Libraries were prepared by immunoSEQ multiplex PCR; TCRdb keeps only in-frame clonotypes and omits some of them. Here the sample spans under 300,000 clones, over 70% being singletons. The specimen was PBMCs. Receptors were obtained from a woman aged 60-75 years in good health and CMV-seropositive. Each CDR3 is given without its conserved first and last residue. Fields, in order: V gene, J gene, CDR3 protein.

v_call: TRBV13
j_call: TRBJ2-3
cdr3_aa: ASSFRLAGVTDTQY

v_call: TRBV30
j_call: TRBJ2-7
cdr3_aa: AWRQYYEQY

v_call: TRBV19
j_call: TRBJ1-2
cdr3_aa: ASRAGTGGFRGYT

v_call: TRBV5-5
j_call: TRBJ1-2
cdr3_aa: ASSPRGYGYT

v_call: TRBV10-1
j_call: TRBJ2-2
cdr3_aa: ASSETSGKGTGELF

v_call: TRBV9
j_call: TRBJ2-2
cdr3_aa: ASSVDASGTGSGELF

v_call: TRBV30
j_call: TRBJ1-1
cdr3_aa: AWSVAGTKNTEAF

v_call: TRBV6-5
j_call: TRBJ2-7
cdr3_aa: ASRPLRGSYEQY

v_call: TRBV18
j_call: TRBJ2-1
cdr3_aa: ASSSLTQREQF

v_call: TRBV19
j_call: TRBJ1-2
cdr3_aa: ASSFFQGLTSRGYT

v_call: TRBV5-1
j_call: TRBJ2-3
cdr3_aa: ASTRLAGGTDTQY

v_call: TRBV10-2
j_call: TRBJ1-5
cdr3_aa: ASRGAGNQPQH

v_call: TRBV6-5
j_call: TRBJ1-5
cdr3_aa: ASSYSYREFMPQH

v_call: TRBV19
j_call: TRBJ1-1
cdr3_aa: ASSSGTGLRAF

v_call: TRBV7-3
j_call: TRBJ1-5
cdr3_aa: ASSKDRNQPQH

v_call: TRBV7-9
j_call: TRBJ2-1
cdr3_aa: SSSLVGRTSGRRNEQF

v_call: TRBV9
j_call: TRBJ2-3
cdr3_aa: ASSPEGLAAGDTQY

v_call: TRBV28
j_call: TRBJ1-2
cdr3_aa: ASSGGVDYT

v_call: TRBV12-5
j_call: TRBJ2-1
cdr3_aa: ASGSRPLGRVTDEQF

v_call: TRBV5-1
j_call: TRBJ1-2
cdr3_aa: ASSPGQLTPYGYT

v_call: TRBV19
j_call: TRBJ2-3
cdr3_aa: ASSMRPGVDTQY

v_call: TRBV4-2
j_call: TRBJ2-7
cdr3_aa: ASSQDPSEPSYEQY

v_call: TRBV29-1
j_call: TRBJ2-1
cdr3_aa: SVEPFSGRAYNEQF

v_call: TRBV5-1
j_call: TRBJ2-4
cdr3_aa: ASSQGPRGPGGHIQY

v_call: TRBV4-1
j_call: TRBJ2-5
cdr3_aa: ASSQLGTQY

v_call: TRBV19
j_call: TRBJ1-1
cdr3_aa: ASTLGGRLVNTEAF

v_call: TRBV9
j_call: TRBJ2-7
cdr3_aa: ASSAGQEFYEQY

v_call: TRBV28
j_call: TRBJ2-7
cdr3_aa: ASSLALTYEQY